This TCR beta chain was profiled in a study of naive and memory T cell subsets. The CDR3 is 14 residues long. After removal of 9 bases from V and 1 base from J, the junction contained 4 bases not matched to a gene. Study outcomes and limitations: TCR transcript changes with activation or differentiation may affect this RNA method.

A UMI-containing oligonucleotide was joined by 3' ligation to the TCR cDNA template. Whole blood, 2 to 2.5 ml, came from adult healthy volunteers. Cells were not sorted; total RNA input targeted 1 to 1000 ng. Four PCR rounds used nested alpha and beta constant region primers plus the SP2 primer. MiXCR, run by TCRdb on the 5' RACE reads, gives a single entry per CDR3 protein. The sample has about 32,000 distinct CDR3 sequences, roughly 17% seen once. This clonotype was observed a handful of times. What it recognizes is unknown. The chain joins TRBV12-3 or TRBV12-4 to TRBJ1-1, with 11 nucleotides matching TRBD1. The receptor was derived from a female donor in good health. CDR3 in amino acids: CASGDRGANTEAFF. The CDR3 nucleotides read TGTGCCAGTGGGGACAGGGGGGCGAACACTGAAGCTTTCTTT.